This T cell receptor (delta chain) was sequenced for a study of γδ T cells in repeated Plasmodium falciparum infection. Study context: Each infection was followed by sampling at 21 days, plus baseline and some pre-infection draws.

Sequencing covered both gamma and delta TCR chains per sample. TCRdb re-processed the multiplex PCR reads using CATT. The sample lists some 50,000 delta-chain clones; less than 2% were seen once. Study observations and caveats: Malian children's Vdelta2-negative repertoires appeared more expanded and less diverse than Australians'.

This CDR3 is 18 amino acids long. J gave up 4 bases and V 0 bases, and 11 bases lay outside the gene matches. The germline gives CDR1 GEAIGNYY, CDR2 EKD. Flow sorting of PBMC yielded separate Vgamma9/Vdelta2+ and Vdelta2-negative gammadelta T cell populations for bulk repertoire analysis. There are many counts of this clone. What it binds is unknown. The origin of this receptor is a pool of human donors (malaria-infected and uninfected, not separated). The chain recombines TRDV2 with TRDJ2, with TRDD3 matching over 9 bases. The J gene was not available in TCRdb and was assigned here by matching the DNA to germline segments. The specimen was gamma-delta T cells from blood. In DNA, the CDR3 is TGTGCCTGTGACACCGTGGGGGGATACCCACCGGAGACAGCACAACTCTTCTTT. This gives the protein CACDTVGGYPPETAQLFF.